This T cell receptor beta chain came from a study of spatial heterogeneity in lung cancer. This clonotype came up many times. The V gene's germline CDR1 is MNHEY and CDR2 SVGAGI. Losses at the gene ends were 6 bases for V and 7 bases for J; bases not matched to a gene: 4. CDR3 length: 13 amino acids. The time point: sample taken at primary tumor resection. TCRs were sequenced from unsorted whole RNA of tumor, nontumor lung or PBMC. TCRdb processed the 5' RACE reads anew with MiXCR; each CDR3 protein has one entry. The sample has 30,000 to 45,000 distinct CDR3 sequences; roughly 8% are singletons. The origin of this receptor is a male donor with early-stage non-small cell lung cancer. Sequences were derived from PBMCs, sampled at surgery. This rearrangement joins TRBV6-5 to TRBJ2-1; 9 bases align to TRBD1. Written as DNA, the CDR3 is TGTGCCAGCAGCTTAGACAGGGGGAATGAGCAGTTCTTC. Translating it yields CASSLDRGNEQFF.